This TCR beta chain was sequenced during a study of Graves' ophthalmopathy and Graves' hyperthyroidism. The table lists this clonotype with a few counts. Its cognate antigen is unknown. Overall study results and limits: Both an approximately 70% sensitivity and an approximately 72% specificity characterized the model's predictions of ophthalmopathy progression.

CDR1 is DFQATT, CDR2 SNEGSKA, per germline (reference sequence). V was trimmed by 5 bases and J by 7 bases, leaving 6 bases between them. This CDR3 is 11 amino acids long. TCR beta CDR3 regions were amplified from RNA transcripts. In the first round, RT-PCR was carried out with HTBI primers, and a multiplex PCR formed the second round. A single record per CDR3 protein comes from TCRdb applying MiXCR to the multiplex PCR reads. The repertoire includes just over 600,000 distinct CDR3 sequences, 22% of them detected once, and approximately 6.9% sits in the top ten. The chain links TRBV20-1 to TRBJ1-6; the D is unclear. The sample comprised peripheral blood. The sequence was obtained from a woman under 30 with stable Graves' hyperthyroidism. Some clones in this sample may be carry-over from other donors' samples. For the CDR3, the DNA is TGCAGTGCTCCCAGAAATTCACCCCTCCACTTT. Its translation is CSAPRNSPLHF.